The TCR beta chain under discussion was sequenced for a study of tumor and adjacent non-tumor tissue in lung cancer. Study in general: The cohort had about 12 adenocarcinoma, a couple of squamous cell and 1 small cell patients. Overall study results and limits: Patients with more diverse tumor TCRs had worse survival.

RNA was extracted from bulk tissue without any cell sorting. More than 3 cm separated this lung sample from the edge of the tumor. Three rounds of nested PCR, following a modified ARM-PCR protocol, produced the TCRbeta library. MiXCR was run by TCRdb on the multiplex PCR reads, yielding one entry per CDR3 protein. This sample yields about 110,000 distinct CDR3 sequences, of which about 65% are seen a single time; under 20% belongs to the top ten. Many counts were recorded for this clonotype. Its antigen remains unidentified. The CDR3 has 19 residues. The germline gives CDR1 MGHRA, CDR2 YSYEKL. V dropped 0 bases and J dropped 2 bases, with 22 bases sitting between them.

The clonotype comes from a man between 60 and 75 years old with non-small cell lung cancer. What was sequenced was distant non-tumor lung tissue. This sequence joins TRBV4-1 and TRBJ1-2, with a weak D call TRBD1 (5 bases). CDR3 coding DNA: TGCGCCAGCAGCCAAGAACCCCCCCCCCGCAGGGTATCCAACTATGGCTACACCTTC. Encoded protein: CASSQEPPPRRVSNYGYTF.